Listed below are T cell receptor beta chains from one sample, sequenced in a study of blood T cell repertoires in COVID-19. The protocol was immunoSEQ multiplex PCR, while the TCRdb copy is restricted to in-frame clones and leaves out a portion. Altogether around 250,000 clones are present, roughly 82% being singletons, with the ten largest covering 5.5% to 6.5%. The sample comprised peripheral blood. Receptor source: a woman older than 75 with COVID-19, enrolled during active disease. Both conserved end residues are trimmed from each CDR3. Fields, in order: J gene, V gene, CDR3 protein.

TRBJ2-7	TRBV11-1	ASSIPGQGVYEQY
TRBJ2-3	TRBV19	ASRTGQGTDTQY
TRBJ1-5	TRBV27	ASRYIGGDQPQH
TRBJ1-5	TRBV7-2	ASSLESATGQPQH
TRBJ2-2	TRBV5-1	ASRPTNVNTGELF
TRBJ2-7	TRBV5-1	ASSSGTSGGAYEQY
TRBJ2-7	TRBV2	ASEGVGGYEQY
TRBJ2-3	TRBV5-4	ASSRAGTDTQY
TRBJ1-2	TRBV2	ASIAETLYGYT
TRBJ1-5	TRBV11-2	ASSLLRDQPQH
TRBJ1-1	TRBV28	ASRQGVWTEAF
TRBJ2-2	TRBV9	ASSVAAGTGYNGELF
TRBJ1-1	TRBV5-1	ASSLQGWDTEAF
TRBJ1-2	TRBV9	ASSASGANYGYT
TRBJ1-1	TRBV5-1	ASSPYKPTGGPIVGTAGAEAF